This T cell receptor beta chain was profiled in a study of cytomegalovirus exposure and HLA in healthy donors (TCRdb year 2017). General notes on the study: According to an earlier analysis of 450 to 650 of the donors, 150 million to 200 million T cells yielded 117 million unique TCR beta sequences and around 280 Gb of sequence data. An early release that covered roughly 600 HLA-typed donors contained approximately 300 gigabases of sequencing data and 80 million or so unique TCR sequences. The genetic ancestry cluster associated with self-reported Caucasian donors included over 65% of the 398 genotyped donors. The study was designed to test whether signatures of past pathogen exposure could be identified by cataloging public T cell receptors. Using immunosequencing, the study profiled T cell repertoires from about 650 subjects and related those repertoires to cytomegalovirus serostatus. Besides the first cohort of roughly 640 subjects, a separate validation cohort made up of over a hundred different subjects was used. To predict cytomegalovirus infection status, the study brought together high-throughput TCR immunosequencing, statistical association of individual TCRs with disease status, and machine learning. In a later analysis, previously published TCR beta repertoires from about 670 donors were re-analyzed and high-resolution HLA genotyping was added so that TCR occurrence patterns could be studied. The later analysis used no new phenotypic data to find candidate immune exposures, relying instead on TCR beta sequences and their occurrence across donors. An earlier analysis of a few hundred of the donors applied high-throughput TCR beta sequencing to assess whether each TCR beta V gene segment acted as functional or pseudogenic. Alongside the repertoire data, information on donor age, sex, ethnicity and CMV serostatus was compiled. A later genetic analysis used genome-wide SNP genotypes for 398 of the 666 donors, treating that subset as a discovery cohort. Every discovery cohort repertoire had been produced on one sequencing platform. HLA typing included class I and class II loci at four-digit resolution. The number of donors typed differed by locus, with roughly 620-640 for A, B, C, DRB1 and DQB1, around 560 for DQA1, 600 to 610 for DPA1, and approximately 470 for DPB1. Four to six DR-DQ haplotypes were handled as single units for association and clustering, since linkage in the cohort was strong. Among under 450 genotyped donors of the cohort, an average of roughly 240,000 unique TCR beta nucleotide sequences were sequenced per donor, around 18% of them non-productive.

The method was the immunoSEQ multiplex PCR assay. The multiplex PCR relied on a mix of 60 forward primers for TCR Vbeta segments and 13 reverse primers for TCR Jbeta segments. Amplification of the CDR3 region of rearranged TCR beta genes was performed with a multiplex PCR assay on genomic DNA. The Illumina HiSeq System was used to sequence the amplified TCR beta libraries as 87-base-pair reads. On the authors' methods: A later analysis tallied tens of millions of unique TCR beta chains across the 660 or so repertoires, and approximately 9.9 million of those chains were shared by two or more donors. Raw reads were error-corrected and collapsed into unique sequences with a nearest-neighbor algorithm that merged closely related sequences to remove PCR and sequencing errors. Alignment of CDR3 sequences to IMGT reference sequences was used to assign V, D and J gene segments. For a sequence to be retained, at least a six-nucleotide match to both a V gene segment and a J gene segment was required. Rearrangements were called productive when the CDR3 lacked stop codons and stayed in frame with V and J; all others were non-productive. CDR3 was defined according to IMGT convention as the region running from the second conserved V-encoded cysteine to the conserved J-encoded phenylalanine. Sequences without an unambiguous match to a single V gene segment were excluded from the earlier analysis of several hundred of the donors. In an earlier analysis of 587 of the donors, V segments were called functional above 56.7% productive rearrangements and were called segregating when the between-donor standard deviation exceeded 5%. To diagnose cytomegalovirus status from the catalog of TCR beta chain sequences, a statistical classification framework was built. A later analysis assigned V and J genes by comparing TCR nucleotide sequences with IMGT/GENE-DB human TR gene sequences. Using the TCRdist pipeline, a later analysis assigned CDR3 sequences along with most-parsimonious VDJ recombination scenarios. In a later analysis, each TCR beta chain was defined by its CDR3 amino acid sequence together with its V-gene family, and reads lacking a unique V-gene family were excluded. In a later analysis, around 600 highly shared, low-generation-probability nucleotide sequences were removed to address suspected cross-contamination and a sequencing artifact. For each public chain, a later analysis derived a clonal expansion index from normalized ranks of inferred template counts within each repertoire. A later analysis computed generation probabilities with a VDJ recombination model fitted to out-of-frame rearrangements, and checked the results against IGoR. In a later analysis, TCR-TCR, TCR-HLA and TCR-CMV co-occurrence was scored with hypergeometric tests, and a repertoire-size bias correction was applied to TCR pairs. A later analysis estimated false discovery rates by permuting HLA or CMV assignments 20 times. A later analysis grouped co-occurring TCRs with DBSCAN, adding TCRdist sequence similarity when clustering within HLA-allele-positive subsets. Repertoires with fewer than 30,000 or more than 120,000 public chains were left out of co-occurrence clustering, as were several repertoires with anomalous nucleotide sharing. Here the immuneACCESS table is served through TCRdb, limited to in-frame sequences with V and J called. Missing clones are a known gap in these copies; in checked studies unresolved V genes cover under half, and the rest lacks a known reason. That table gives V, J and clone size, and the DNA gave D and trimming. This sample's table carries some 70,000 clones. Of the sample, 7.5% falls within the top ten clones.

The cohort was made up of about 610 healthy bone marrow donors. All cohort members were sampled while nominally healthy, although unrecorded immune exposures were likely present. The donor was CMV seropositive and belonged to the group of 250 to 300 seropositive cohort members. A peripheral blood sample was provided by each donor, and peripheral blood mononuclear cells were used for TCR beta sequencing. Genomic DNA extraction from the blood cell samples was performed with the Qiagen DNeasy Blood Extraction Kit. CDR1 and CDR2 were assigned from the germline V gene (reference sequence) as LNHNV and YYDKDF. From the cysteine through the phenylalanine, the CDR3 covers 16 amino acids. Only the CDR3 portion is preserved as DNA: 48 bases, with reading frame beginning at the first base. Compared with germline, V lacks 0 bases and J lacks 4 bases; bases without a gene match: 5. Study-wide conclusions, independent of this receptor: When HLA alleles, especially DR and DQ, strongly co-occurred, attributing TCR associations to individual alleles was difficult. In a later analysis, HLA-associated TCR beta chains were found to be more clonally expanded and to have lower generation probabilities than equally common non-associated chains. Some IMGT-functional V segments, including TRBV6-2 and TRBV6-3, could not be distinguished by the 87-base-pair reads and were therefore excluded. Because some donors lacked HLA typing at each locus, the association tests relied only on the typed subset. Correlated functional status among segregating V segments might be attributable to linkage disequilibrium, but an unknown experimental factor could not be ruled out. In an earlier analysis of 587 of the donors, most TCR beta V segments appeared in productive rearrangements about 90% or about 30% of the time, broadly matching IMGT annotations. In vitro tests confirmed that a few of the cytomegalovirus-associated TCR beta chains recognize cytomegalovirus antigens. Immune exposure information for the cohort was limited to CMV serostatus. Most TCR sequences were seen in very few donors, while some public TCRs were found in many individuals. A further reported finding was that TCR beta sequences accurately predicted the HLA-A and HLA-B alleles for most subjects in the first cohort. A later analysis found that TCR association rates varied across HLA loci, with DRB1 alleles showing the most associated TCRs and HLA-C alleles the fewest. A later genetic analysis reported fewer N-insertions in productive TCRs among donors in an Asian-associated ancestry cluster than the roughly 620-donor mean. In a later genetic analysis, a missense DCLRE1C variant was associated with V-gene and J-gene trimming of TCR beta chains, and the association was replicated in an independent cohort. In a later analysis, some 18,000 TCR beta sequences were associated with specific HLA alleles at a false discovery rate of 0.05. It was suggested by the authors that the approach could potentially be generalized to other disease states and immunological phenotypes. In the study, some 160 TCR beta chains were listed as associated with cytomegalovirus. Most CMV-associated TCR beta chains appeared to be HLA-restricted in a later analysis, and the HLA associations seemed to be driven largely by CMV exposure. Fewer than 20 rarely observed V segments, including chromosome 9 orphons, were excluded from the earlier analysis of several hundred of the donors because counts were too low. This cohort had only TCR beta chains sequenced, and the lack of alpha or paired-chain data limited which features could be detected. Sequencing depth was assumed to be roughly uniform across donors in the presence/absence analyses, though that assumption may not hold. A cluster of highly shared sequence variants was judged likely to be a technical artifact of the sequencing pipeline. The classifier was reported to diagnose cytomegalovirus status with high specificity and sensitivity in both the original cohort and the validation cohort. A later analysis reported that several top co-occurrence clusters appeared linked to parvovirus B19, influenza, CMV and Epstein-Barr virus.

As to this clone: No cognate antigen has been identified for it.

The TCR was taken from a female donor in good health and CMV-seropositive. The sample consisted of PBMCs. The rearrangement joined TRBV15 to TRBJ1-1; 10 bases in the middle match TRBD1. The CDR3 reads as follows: CATSRDETGGSTEAFF. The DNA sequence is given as TGTGCCACCAGCAGAGATGAGACAGGGGGCTCCACTGAAGCTTTCTTT.